A single TCR beta chain is shown here with its context. Its target is unknown. The trim removed 5 bases at V and 2 bases at J, leaving 17 bases unmatched. CDR1 is SGHVS, CDR2 FQNEAQ, per germline. The CDR3 is 18 residues long. This record comes from a study of identical twins. Broader study findings: Insertion counts were lower in abundant cord blood beta clonotypes, a trend that memory repertoires did not show.

From the 5' RACE reads, TCRdb called clonotypes with MiXCR, one entry per CDR3 protein. The table includes approximately 230,000 distinct CDR3 sequences, about 6.7% detected once. These same records also appear under a second study, on T cells expressing NK-cell markers. From that study: Six donors had dominant NKG2C+ clonotypes that comprised roughly 1.0-8% of their CD8+ T cells. The study found these clonotypes also leading the CD3+CD56-NKG2C+ fraction in several donors. What remained unclear was the HCMV specificity of expanded NKG2C+ T cell clones.

The sequenced material came from CD8+ T cells sorted from blood. This receptor was identified in a young woman in good health. This chain uses TRBV7-8 with TRBJ2-7, with TRBD1 identical over 8 bases. CDR3 sequence: CASSNISPGDRLTYEQYF. The CDR3 bases are TGTGCCAGCAGCAACATTAGCCCCGGGGACAGGCTAACCTACGAGCAGTACTTC.